This entry lists 13 T cell receptor beta chains sequenced from one sample in a study of T cell changes during pregnancy in multiple sclerosis. The data were produced by immunoSEQ multiplex PCR, yet TCRdb's version contains in-frame clones alone and is incomplete. This table has around 36,000 clones, about nine tenths appearing once. The material sequenced was CD4+ T cells from peripheral blood mononuclear cells, taken in the third trimester of pregnancy. These receptors all stem from a female donor with multiple sclerosis, enrolled in a pregnancy study.

The chain recombines TRBV6-6 with TRBJ2-7, with no clear D. The CDR3 is 11 residues long. V lost 4 bases to trimming and J lost 6 bases, with 7 bases between them. CDR1 and CDR2 from the germline V gene are MNHNY and SVGAGI (reference sequence). CDR3 sequence (DNA): TGTGCCAGCAGTTTATTTAGCGAGCAGTACTTC. Residues: CASSLFSEQYF.

V is TRBV28 and J is TRBJ1-3, with 7 bases aligning to TRBD1. There are 15 residues in the CDR3. The V gene's germline CDR1 is MDHEN and CDR2 SYDVKM. J gave up 2 bases and V 4 bases, and 5 bases lay outside the gene matches. CDR3 DNA: TGTGCCAGCAGTTCACAGGGGTATGCTGGAAACACCATATATTTT. Amino acids: CASSSQGYAGNTIYF.

V and J are TRBV7-2 and TRBJ2-7; D is uncertain. CDR1 and CDR2 from the germline V gene are SGHTA and FQGNSA. This CDR3 spans 14 amino acids. V was trimmed by 1 base and J by 2 bases, leaving 9 bases between them. CDR3 amino acids: CASSLGWQTYEQYF. In DNA, the CDR3 is TGTGCCAGCAGCTTAGGTTGGCAAACCTACGAGCAGTACTTC.

This clone was recorded only once. The genes are TRBV12-5 and TRBJ2-3; 8 bases map to TRBD2. V lost 0 bases, J lost 0 bases, and 5 bases stayed unmatched. Germline-derived CDR1 and CDR2 are LGHNT and FRNRAP. This CDR3 is 17 amino acids long. The CDR3 DNA reads as TGTGCTAGTGGTTTGGTATCCCTAGCGGGTAGCACAGATACGCAGTATTTT. It translates to CASGLVSLAGSTDTQYF.

This clone was observed a single time. The chain carries TRBV5-1 and TRBJ2-1; 12 bases are a match to TRBD2. Germline loops: CDR1 SGHRS, CDR2 YFSETQ. The CDR3 has 15 residues. The V and J ends lost 4 bases and 7 bases, in that order; junction bases with no gene match: 6. The CDR3 nucleotides are TGCGCCAGCAGCACGGGACTAGCGGGCAGGAATGAGCAGTTCTTC. Protein: CASSTGLAGRNEQFF.

This clone was detected only a few times. This rearrangement joins TRBV27 to TRBJ2-3, with 9 bases matching TRBD1. V was clipped by 3 bases and J by 4 bases; unmatched bases: 5. CDR1 is MNHEY and CDR2 is SMNVEV in the germline V gene (reference sequence). The CDR3 is made up of 15 amino acids. CDR3 loop: CASSFWTGVADTQYF. In DNA, the CDR3 is TGTGCCAGCAGTTTCTGGACAGGGGTCGCAGATACGCAGTATTTT.

The chain combines TRBV7-2 with TRBJ1-5; possible D gene TRBD1, 5 bases. The CDR3 covers 15 residues. Germline V lookup: CDR1 SGHTA, CDR2 FQGNSA. V shed 0 bases and J shed 7 bases, with 13 bases lying between them. CDR3 DNA sequence: TGTGCCAGCAGCTTAGCACCAGGGATGAGGCAGCCCCAGCATTTT. Translated, it gives CASSLAPGMRQPQHF.

The chain recombines TRBV6-4 with TRBJ2-3; TRBD2 matches at 7 bases. V dropped 7 bases and J dropped 9; count of bases not matched to a gene: 19. The germline V gene encodes CDR1 MRHNA and CDR2 SNTAGT. The CDR3 is made up of 16 amino acids. The CDR3 DNA reads as TGTGCCAGCACCCCCGGCGGGGCTGGGATGGGAGGGACGCAGTATTTT. Protein product: CASTPGGAGMGGTQYF.

This chain joins TRBV7-9 and TRBJ2-7; D gene uncertain. The CDR3 runs 14 residues. The ends were cut back, 1 base at V and 4 bases at J, with 11 bases in the middle. Per germline, CDR1 SEHNR and CDR2 FQNEAQ (reference sequence). The chain's CDR3 is CASSLGGELYEQYF. The CDR3 DNA sequence: TGTGCCAGCAGCTTAGGAGGAGAGTTGTACGAGCAGTACTTC.

DNA for the CDR3: TGTGCCAGCAGCTTAGAGTGGAGTGACACCGGGGAGCTGTTTTTT. This gives the protein CASSLEWSDTGELFF. The chain couples TRBV11-2 to TRBJ2-2, with D uncertain. Trimming took off 0 bases at V and 3 bases at J, with 8 bases between the two ends. The CDR3 loop spans 15 amino acids. Germline assignment: CDR1 SGHAT and CDR2 FQNNGV.

The chain uses TRBV7-2 and TRBJ1-3, with D maybe TRBD1 (5 bases). Germline CDR1 reads SGHTA; CDR2 reads FQGNSA. This CDR3 region has 14 residues. V was clipped by 8 bases and J by 0 bases, with 11 bases between them. The CDR3 DNA reads as TGTGCCAGCCTCCAGGGTCTCTCTGGAAACACCATATATTTT. It encodes CASLQGLSGNTIYF.

The chain is built from TRBV9 and TRBJ2-2, with D unclear. This CDR3 is 12 amino acids long. Germline V gene data show CDR1 as SGDLS and CDR2 as YYNGEE. Trimming removed 0 bases at V and 8 bases at J, with 5 bases between. In nucleotides, the CDR3 is TGTGCCAGCAGCGTAGCGGAGGGGGAGCTGTTTTTT. Translating gives CASSVAEGELFF. Drawing the rest from reference TRBV9 and TRBJ2-2, the complete variable domain is DSGVTQTPKHLITATGQRVTLRCSPRSGDLSVYWYQQSLDQGLQFLIQYYNGEERAKGNILERFSAQQFPDLHSELNLSSLELGDSALYFCASSVAEGELFFGEGSRLTVL.

The chain carries TRBV5-4 and TRBJ2-7; 7 nucleotides agree with TRBD1. CDR1 is SGHNT and CDR2 is YYREEE in the germline V gene (reference sequence). Unmatched junction bases numbered 4, after V lost 0 bases and J lost 7 bases. The CDR3 spans 13 residues. The CDR3 DNA sequence: TGTGCCAGCAGCTTGGTGGCAGGGGGAGAGCAGTACTTC. Translation gives CASSLVAGGEQYF.